The entry below describes one TCR beta chain. The record originates from a study of control samples from healthy donors and cancer patients. The CDR3 consists of 13 residues. The V end was cut by 4 bases, the J end by 2 bases, with 9 bases between. CDR1 and CDR2 from the germline V gene are SGHNT and YYREEE (reference sequence). The data were produced by immunoSEQ multiplex PCR, yet TCRdb's version contains in-frame clones alone and is incomplete. The profile shows roughly 400,000 clones, approximately 92% of them singletons. V is TRBV5-4 and J is TRBJ2-5, with D maybe TRBD1 (6 bases). Sequenced sample: PBMCs. The sequence came from a man aged 40-49 years with head and neck cancer. The CDR3 spells CASSPGQQETQYF. The CDR3 DNA reads as TGTGCCAGCAGCCCCGGACAGCAAGAGACCCAGTACTTC.